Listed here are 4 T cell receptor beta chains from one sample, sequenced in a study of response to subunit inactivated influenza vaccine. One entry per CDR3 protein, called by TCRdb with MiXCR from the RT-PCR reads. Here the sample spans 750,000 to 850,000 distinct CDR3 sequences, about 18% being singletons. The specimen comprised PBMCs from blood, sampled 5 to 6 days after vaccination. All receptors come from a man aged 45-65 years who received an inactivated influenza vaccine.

CDR3 nucleotides: TGCGCCAGCAGCTTGGACGGACCATTGACGACCCAGTACTTC. Amino acid sequence: CASSLDGPLTTQYF. The rearrangement joins TRBV5-1 to TRBJ2-5; D is unresolved. Germline lookup yields CDR1 SGHRS and CDR2 YFSETQ. V lost 0 bases, J lost 7 bases, and 13 bases lay in between. This CDR3 has 14 residues.

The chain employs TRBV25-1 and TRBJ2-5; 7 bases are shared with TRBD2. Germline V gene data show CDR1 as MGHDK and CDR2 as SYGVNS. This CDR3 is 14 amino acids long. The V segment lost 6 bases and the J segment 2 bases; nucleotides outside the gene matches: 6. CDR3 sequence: CASSRLASQETQYF. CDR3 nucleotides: TGTGCCAGCAGCCGACTAGCCTCACAAGAGACCCAGTACTTC.

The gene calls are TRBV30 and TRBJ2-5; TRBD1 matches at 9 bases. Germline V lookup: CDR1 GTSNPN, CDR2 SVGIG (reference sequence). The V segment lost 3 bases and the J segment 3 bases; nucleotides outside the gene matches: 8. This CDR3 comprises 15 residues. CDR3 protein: CAWSGMGQGEETQYF. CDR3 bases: TGTGCCTGGAGCGGTATGGGACAGGGAGAAGAGACCCAGTACTTC.

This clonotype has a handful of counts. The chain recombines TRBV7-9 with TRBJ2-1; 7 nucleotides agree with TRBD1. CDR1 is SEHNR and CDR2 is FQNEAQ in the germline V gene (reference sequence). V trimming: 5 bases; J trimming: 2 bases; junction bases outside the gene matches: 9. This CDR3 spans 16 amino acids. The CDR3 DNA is TGTGCCAGCAGCCTCACCCGGGACAGCACCTACAATGAGCAGTTCTTC. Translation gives CASSLTRDSTYNEQFF.